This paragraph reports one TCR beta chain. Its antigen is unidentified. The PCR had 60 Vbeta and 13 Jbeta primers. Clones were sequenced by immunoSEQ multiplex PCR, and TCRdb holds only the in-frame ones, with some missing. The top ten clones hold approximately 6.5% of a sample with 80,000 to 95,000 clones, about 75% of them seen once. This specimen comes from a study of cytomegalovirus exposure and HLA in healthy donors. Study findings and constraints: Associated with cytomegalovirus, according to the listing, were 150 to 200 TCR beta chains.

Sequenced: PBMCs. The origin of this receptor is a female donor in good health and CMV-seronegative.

The CDR3 DNA reads as TGCAGTGCCGGCGGAGAGCAGTTCTTC. Its protein is CSAGGEQFF. The chain recombines TRBV20-1 with TRBJ2-1, with D unresolved. The germline CDR1 and CDR2 sequences are DFQATT and SNEGSKA (reference sequence). The CDR3 contains 9 residues. The V end was cut by 6 bases, the J end by 10 bases, with 7 bases between.